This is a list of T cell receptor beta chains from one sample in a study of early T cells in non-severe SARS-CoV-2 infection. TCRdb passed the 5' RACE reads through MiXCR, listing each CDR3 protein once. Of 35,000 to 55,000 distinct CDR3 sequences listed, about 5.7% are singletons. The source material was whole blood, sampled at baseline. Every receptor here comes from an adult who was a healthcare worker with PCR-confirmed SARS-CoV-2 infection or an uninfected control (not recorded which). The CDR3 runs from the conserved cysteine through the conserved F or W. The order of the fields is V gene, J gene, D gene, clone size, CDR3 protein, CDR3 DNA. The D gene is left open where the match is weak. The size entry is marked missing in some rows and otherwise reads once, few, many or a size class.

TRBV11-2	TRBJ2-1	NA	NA	CASSWGLERYNEQFF	TGTGCCAGCAGCTGGGGTCTTGAACGGTACAATGAGCAGTTCTTC
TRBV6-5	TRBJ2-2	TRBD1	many	CASRTGEAGELFF	TGTGCCAGCAGGACAGGGGAGGCCGGGGAGCTGTTTTTT
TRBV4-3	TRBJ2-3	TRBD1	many	CASSQRDRGVVDTQYF	TGCGCCAGCAGCCAAAGGGACAGGGGGGTTGTAGATACGCAGTATTTT
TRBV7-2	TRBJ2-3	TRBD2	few	CASSLNLAESTDTQYF	TGTGCCAGCAGCTTAAACCTAGCGGAGAGCACAGATACGCAGTATTTT
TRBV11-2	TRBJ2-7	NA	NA	CASSYGQFSREQYF	TGTGCCAGCAGTTACGGACAGTTCTCTCGCGAGCAGTACTTC
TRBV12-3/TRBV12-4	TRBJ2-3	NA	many	CASSATLERADTQYF	TGTGCCAGCAGTGCCACGCTGGAAAGGGCCGATACGCAGTATTTT
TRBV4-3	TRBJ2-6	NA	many	CASSQDLLSGANVLTF	TGCGCCAGCAGCCAAGATCTTCTCTCTGGGGCCAACGTCCTGACTTTC
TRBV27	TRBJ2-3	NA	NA	CASSSPQEIGSTDTQYF	TGTGCCAGCAGTTCACCTCAAGAGATAGGGAGCACAGATACGCAGTATTTT
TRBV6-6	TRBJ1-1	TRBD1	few	CASRGGTAPNAEAFF	TGTGCCAGCAGGGGGGGGACAGCCCCTAACGCTGAAGCTTTCTTT
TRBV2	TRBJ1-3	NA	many	CASSATLLGNTIYF	TGTGCCAGCAGTGCAACACTTCTGGGAAACACCATATATTTT
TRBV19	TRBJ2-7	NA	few	CASKEGSEQYF	TGTGCCAGTAAAGAGGGTTCCGAGCAGTACTTC
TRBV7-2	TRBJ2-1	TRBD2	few	CASSPTSGGRWNEQFF	TGTGCCAGCAGCCCAACTAGCGGGGGGCGGTGGAATGAGCAGTTCTTC
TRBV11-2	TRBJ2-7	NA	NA	CASSLAGGEQYF	TGTGCCAGCAGCTTAGCGGGCGGAGAGCAGTACTTC
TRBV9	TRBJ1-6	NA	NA	CASNEEPDSPLHF	TGTGCCAGCAACGAGGAGCCCGATTCACCCCTCCACTTT
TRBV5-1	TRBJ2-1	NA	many	CASSLARRNVKSSYNEQFF	TGCGCCAGCAGCTTGGCGCGGAGAAACGTCAAAAGCTCCTACAATGAGCAGTTCTTC
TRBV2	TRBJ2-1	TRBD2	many	CASRASGPSYNEQFF	TGTGCCAGCAGGGCTAGCGGGCCCTCCTACAATGAGCAGTTCTTC
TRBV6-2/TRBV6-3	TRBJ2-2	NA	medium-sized	CASRDPRPGRDGNTGELFF	TGTGCCAGCAGAGACCCCCGCCCCGGGCGGGACGGGAACACCGGGGAGCTGTTTTTT
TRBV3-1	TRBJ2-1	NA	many	CASSKRGAGVNEQFF	TGTGCCAGCAGCAAGAGGGGGGCCGGAGTTAATGAGCAGTTCTTC
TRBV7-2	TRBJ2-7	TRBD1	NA	CASRGQTGPAYEQYF	TGTGCCAGCAGGGGACAGACTGGTCCCGCCTACGAGCAGTACTTC
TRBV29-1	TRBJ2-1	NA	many	CSVAPVGNEQFF	TGCAGCGTCGCCCCGGTTGGCAATGAGCAGTTCTTC
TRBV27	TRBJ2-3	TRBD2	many	CASSRFPAGLAGGATDTQYF	TGTGCCAGCAGTCGTTTTCCCGCGGGACTAGCGGGGGGGGCCACAGATACGCAGTATTTT
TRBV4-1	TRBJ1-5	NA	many	CASSQGGGLHDQPQHF	TGCGCCAGCAGCCAAGGAGGGGGACTGCATGATCAGCCCCAGCATTTT
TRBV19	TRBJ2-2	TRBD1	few	CASIPDRGNTGELFF	TGTGCCAGTATCCCGGACAGGGGGAACACCGGGGAGCTGTTTTTT
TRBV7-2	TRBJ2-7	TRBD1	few	CASSLTTGGGYEQYF	TGTGCCAGCAGCTTAACGACAGGGGGCGGGTACGAGCAGTACTTC
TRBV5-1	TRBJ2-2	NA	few	CASSLGSITGELFF	TGCGCCAGCAGCTTGGGTTCGATCACCGGGGAGCTGTTTTTT
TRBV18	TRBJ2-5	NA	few	CASSPPEQETQYF	TGTGCCAGCTCACCACCGGAACAAGAGACCCAGTACTTC
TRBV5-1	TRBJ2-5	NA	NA	CASSLAEYWETQYF	TGCGCCAGCAGCTTGGCGGAGTACTGGGAGACCCAGTACTTC
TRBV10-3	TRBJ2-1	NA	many	CATPDRSAVHEQFF	TGTGCCACCCCGGACCGCTCAGCAGTACATGAGCAGTTCTTC
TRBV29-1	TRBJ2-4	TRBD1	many	CSVEGQGMGAKNIQYF	TGCAGCGTTGAGGGACAGGGTATGGGAGCCAAAAACATTCAGTACTTC
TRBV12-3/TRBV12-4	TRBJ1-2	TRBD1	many	CASSPGRTGGPSDGYTF	TGTGCCAGCAGCCCTGGGCGGACAGGGGGGCCCTCAGATGGCTACACCTTC
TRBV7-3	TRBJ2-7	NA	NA	CASSLGGQYEQYF	TGTGCCAGCAGCCTCGGGGGACAGTACGAGCAGTACTTC
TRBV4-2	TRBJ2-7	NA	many	CASSQGGAYEQYF	TGTGCCAGCAGCCAAGGGGGGGCCTACGAGCAGTACTTC
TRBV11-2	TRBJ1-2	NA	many	CASSLERPSGVYTF	TGTGCCAGCAGCTTGGAGCGCCCCAGTGGGGTCTACACCTTC
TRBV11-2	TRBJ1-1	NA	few	CASSSTGAEAFF	TGTGCCAGCAGTTCTACGGGAGCGGAAGCTTTCTTT
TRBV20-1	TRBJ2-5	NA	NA	CSATRGVGGLETQYF	TGCAGTGCCACCCGAGGGGTGGGGGGGCTAGAGACCCAGTACTTC
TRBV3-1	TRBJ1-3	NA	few	CASSAASTGNTIYF	TGTGCCAGCAGCGCCGCCTCCACTGGAAACACCATATATTTT
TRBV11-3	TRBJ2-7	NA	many	CASSLNAVGSSQQYF	TGTGCCAGCAGCTTAAACGCGGTGGGCAGTTCTCAGCAGTACTTC
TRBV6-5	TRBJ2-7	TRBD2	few	CASRGPRTSGKNEQYF	TGTGCCAGCAGGGGACCTCGGACTAGCGGGAAGAACGAGCAGTACTTC
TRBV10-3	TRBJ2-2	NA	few	CAITEGRSIFRKGRNTGELFF	TGTGCCATCACGGAGGGGCGATCGATATTCAGGAAGGGGCGCAACACCGGGGAGCTGTTTTTT
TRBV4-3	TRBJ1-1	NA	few	CASSLDFGGGGSNTEAFF	TGCGCCAGCAGCCTTGATTTTGGTGGGGGCGGATCGAACACTGAAGCTTTCTTT
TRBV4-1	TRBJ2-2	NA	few	CASSQSGTVSGELFF	TGCGCCAGCAGCCAGTCAGGGACGGTCAGCGGGGAGCTGTTTTTT
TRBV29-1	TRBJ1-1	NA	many	CSVDEGGTEAFF	TGCAGCGTTGACGAGGGAGGCACTGAAGCTTTCTTT
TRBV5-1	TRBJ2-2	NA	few	CASSLDALANTGELFF	TGCGCCAGCAGCTTGGACGCTCTGGCGAACACCGGGGAGCTGTTTTTT
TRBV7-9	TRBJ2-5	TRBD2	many	CASSSDSAGKETQYF	TGTGCCAGCAGCTCCGACTCAGCGGGGAAAGAGACCCAGTACTTC
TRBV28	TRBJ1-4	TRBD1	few	CASRPQGRKLFF	TGTGCCAGCAGGCCACAGGGGCGAAAACTGTTTTTT
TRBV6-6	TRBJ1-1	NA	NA	CASSYSIWADSEAFF	TGTGCCAGCAGTTACTCGATCTGGGCGGACTCTGAAGCTTTCTTT
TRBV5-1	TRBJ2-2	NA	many	CASSAAAGTWGELFF	TGCGCCAGCAGCGCGGCAGCAGGGACGTGGGGGGAGCTGTTTTTT